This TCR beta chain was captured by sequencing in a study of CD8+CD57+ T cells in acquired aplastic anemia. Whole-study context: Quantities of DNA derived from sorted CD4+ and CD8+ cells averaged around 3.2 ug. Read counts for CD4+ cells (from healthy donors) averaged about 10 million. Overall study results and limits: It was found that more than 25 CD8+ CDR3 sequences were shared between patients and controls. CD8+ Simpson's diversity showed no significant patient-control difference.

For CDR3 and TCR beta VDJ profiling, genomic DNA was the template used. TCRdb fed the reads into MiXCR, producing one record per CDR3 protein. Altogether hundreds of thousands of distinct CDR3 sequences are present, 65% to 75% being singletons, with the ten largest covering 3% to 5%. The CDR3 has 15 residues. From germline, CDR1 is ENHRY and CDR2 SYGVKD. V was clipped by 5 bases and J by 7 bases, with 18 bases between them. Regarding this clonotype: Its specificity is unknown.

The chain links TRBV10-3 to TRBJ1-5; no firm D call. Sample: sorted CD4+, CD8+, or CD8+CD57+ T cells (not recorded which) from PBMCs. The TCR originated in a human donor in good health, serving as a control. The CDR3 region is CAISRENEGNQPQHF. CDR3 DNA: TGTGCCATCAGTCGCGAGAATGAGGGTAACCAGCCCCAGCATTTT.